This T cell receptor beta chain was identified during a study of cytomegalovirus exposure and HLA in healthy donors. Study context: The platform used for the roughly 130 validation repertoires matched that of the 650 to 750 first-cohort repertoires, a later analysis reported. Whole-study findings and limits: The investigators catalogued some 150 TCR beta chains as cytomegalovirus-associated. Three chains tied to CMV proved CMV antigen-specific in vitro.

Germline values: CDR1 ENHRY, CDR2 SYGVKD. This CDR3 contains 14 residues. Trimming at V came to 2 bases and at J to 8 bases, leaving 6 bases not matched to a gene. Assay used: immunoSEQ multiplex PCR; TCRdb lists only in-frame clones, some missing. The sample records over 200,000 clones, over 80% being singletons. A word on this clone: Its specificity is unknown.

This receptor was taken from a woman in her 30s in good health and CMV-seropositive. Specimen: PBMCs. J is TRBJ1-2 and V is TRBV10-3, with TRBD1 identical over 9 bases. This chain's CDR3 is CAISEAQGARGYTF. DNA of the CDR3: TGTGCCATCAGTGAGGCACAGGGGGCTCGGGGCTACACCTTC.